This TCR beta chain was profiled in a study of beta chain features in type 1 diabetes. Whole-study findings and limits: The naive, central memory and Treg TCRB repertoires of patients appeared to be more similar to one another than those of healthy donors. For patients and controls alike, PCR might favor shorter templates to the same degree.

Note on this clone: As yet, its antigen is unknown.

The authors reverse transcribed all of the isolated RNA, so sequencing captured expressed TCRB transcripts. Profiling relied on immunoSEQ multiplex PCR, and the TCRdb table lists in-frame clones only, not all of them. Of about 260,000 clones listed, roughly two thirds are singletons. This TCR was recovered from a man in his thirties or forties in good health. The specimen was naive CD4+ T cells from blood.

This CDR3 is CSVEDRLGGELFF. As DNA, the CDR3 is TGCAGCGTTGAAGACCGCTTGGGAGGGGAGCTGTTTTTT. The chain combines TRBV29-1 with TRBJ2-2; D unresolved. The CDR3 is made up of 13 amino acids. CDR1 SQVTM and CDR2 ANQGSEA come from the germline V gene. Trimming took off 0 bases at V and 8 bases at J, with 10 bases between the two ends.